A single sample is the source of the 9 T cell receptor beta chains below, sequenced in a study of cytotoxic CD8 clonotypes in ibrutinib-treated CLL. Profiling relied on immunoSEQ multiplex PCR, and the TCRdb table lists in-frame clones only, not all of them. The sample holds approximately 340,000 clones; about 64% are singletons and the top ten take 5% to 6.5%. The sample was PBMCs, taken after 36 months of ibrutinib treatment. Receptors originate from a human donor with chronic lymphocytic leukemia.

This rearrangement joins TRBV6-1 to TRBJ1-2; D not certain. Germline CDR1 is MNHNS and CDR2 is SASEGT. Trimming shortened V by 5 bases and J by 6 bases, and 16 bases separated the two germline ends. The CDR3 length is 14 residues. This chain's CDR3 is CASSQVPLTDGYTF. In DNA, the CDR3 is TGTGCCAGCAGTCAAGTCCCATTGACGGATGGCTACACCTTC.

This chain links TRBV11-3 with TRBJ2-2, with TRBD2 matching over 15 bases. Germline CDR1 reads SGHNT; CDR2 reads YENEEA. J was trimmed by 4 bases and V by 5 bases; bases with no gene match: 8. This CDR3 region has 18 residues. This CDR3 reads CASSRKGLAGGGTGELFF. The DNA for the CDR3 is TGTGCCAGCAGCCGCAAGGGACTAGCGGGAGGCGGCACCGGGGAGCTGTTTTTT.

This chain joins TRBV19 and TRBJ2-7; 7 nucleotides agree with TRBD1. After removal of 1 base from V and 4 bases from J, the junction contained 7 bases not matched to a gene. CDR1 LNHDA and CDR2 SQIVND come from the germline V gene (reference sequence). There are 15 residues in the CDR3. The CDR3 region is CASSIATGKRYEQYF. For the CDR3, the DNA is TGTGCCAGTAGTATAGCGACAGGGAAGAGGTACGAGCAGTACTTC.

This clone was observed a handful of times. The gene calls are TRBV28 and TRBJ2-7; tentatively, D is TRBD1 or TRBD2 (5 bases each). This CDR3 contains 11 residues. V was clipped by 6 bases and J by 9 bases, with 12 bases between them. Per the germline V gene, CDR1 is MDHEN and CDR2 is SYDVKM. The DNA of the CDR3 is TGTGCCAGCAGCCCCGGGGCTAGGCAGTACTTC. Amino acids: CASSPGARQYF.

V usage is TRBV28 and J usage is TRBJ2-4, with D possibly TRBD1 on 6 matching bases. This CDR3 comprises 12 residues. Germline V CDR1 and CDR2: MDHEN, SYDVKM. Trimming pared 8 bases from V and 5 bases from J, leaving 10 bases between. The CDR3 nucleotides are TGTGCCAGCCGGGACACCCAAAACATTCAGTACTTC. This translates into CASRDTQNIQYF.

This clone was seen a handful of times. The chain links TRBV25-1 to TRBJ2-2, with no clear D. Germline CDR1 reads MGHDK; CDR2 reads SYGVNS. The CDR3 runs 12 residues. Trimming stripped 4 bases from V and 6 bases from J, with 6 bases between. The CDR3 region is CASSAPAGELFF. CDR3 nucleotides: TGTGCCAGCAGTGCTCCCGCCGGGGAGCTGTTTTTT.

This chain uses TRBV11-2 with TRBJ2-7; D is undetermined. This CDR3 is 15 amino acids long. Germline-derived CDR1 and CDR2 are SGHAT and FQNNGV. Trimming left V 4 bases short and J 1 base short, with 14 bases between. The CDR3 loop is CASSSGRTQSYEQYF. The CDR3 DNA reads as TGTGCCAGCAGCTCAGGACGGACCCAATCCTACGAGCAGTACTTC. The full variable domain, rest sourced from reference TRBV11-2 and TRBJ2-7, is EAGVAQSPRYKIIEKRQSVAFWCNPISGHATLYWYQQILGQGPKLLIQFQNNGVVDDSQLPKDRFSAERLKGVDSTLKIQPAKLEDSAVYLCASSSGRTQSYEQYFGPGTRLTVT.

This clone was detected a few times. The chain is built from TRBV18 and TRBJ1-2; no clear D gene. CDR1 KGHSH and CDR2 LQKENI come from the germline V gene. V was pared by 3 bases and J by 4 bases, with 9 bases between. CDR3 length equals 13 residues. CDR3 bases: TGTGCCAGCTCACCGAGACAAACCTATGGCTACACCTTC. It codes for CASSPRQTYGYTF.

V is TRBV5-4 and J is TRBJ2-3; D is ambiguous. The CDR3 consists of 12 residues. Trimming took 2 bases from V and 3 from J, leaving 4 bases between them. The germline CDR1 and CDR2 sequences are SGHNT and YYREEE (reference sequence). The CDR3 loop reads CASSFITDTQYF. The CDR3 DNA is TGTGCCAGCAGCTTCATTACAGATACGCAGTATTTT.